This T cell receptor (beta chain) was sequenced during a study of early T cells in non-severe SARS-CoV-2 infection. Study as a whole: Chains were not paired, and sequencing was done on bulk RNA from unsorted whole blood. Whole-study findings and limits: Matches to VDJdb favored anti-spike CD8 responses and missed private and CD4 specificities.

One entry per CDR3 protein results from TCRdb running MiXCR on the 5' RACE reads. The sample lists about 50,000 distinct CDR3 sequences, roughly 9.3% occurring once. V dropped 3 bases and J dropped 6 bases, with 20 bases sitting between them. Germline values: CDR1 SGHVS, CDR2 FQNEAQ. CDR3 length: 17 residues. This clonotype was found a few times. Its antigen remains unidentified. Sequencing was performed on whole blood. This chain joins TRBV7-8 and TRBJ2-2, with D tentatively TRBD1 or TRBD2 (5 bases each). This sequence was found in an adult who was a healthcare worker with PCR-confirmed SARS-CoV-2 infection or an uninfected control (not recorded which). The CDR3 spells CASSLIRGTLGAGELFF. Here the CDR3 DNA reads TGTGCCAGCAGCTTGATCCGAGGGACCCTGGGCGCCGGGGAGCTGTTTTTT.